The sequence of this T cell receptor beta chain was determined in a study of blood T cell repertoires in COVID-19. Study as a whole: Samples taken during acute and convalescent COVID-19 were collected in the United States, Italy and Spain.

The CDR3 has 20 residues. With 1 base removed from V and 0 bases from J, the gap between germline ends came to 22 bases. Germline V gives CDR1 LGHNA, CDR2 YSLEER. Original processing notes: Researchers report that nucleated cell counts were estimated from reference gene primer amplification. Clones were sequenced by immunoSEQ multiplex PCR, and TCRdb holds only the in-frame ones, with some missing. That table furnishes V, J and clone size, whereas the DNA furnished D and trimming. The sample has over 200,000 clones; approximately 84% are singletons. The sample comprised peripheral blood. The gene calls are TRBV4-3 and TRBJ2-1, with a tentative D call TRBD2 (5 bases). This receptor was identified in a woman aged 25 to 39 who had recovered from COVID-19. CDR3 protein: CASSQVALGHTTSSYNEQFF. The CDR3 DNA reads TGCGCCAGCAGCCAAGTAGCGCTAGGGCATACTACTAGCTCCTACAATGAGCAGTTCTTC.